The 17 T cell receptor beta chains presented below share a single source sample, sequenced in a study of cytomegalovirus exposure and HLA in healthy donors. The repertoire was sequenced with immunoSEQ multiplex PCR; TCRdb's copy has only in-frame clones and lacks some. The table lists roughly 150,000 clones, roughly 91% of them singletons. Material: PBMCs. The receptors stem from a woman younger than 30 in good health and CMV-seropositive.

This clone appeared once. The chain carries TRBV13 and TRBJ2-7; 8 nucleotides align to TRBD2. The CDR3 loop spans 12 amino acids. Trimming took 4 bases from V and 8 from J; bases not matched to a gene: 4. Germline lookup yields CDR1 PRHDT and CDR2 FYEKMQ (reference sequence). CDR3 protein: CASSSGGAQQYF. The CDR3, as DNA: TGTGCCAGCAGCTCGGGGGGGGCTCAGCAGTACTTC.

The count of this clone is one. The rearrangement links TRBV6-6 to TRBJ1-2; the D gene is possibly TRBD1 (6 bases). The CDR3 totals 12 residues. V shed 6 bases and J shed 4 bases, with 9 bases lying between them. The germline V gene has CDR1 MNHNY and CDR2 SVGAGI (reference sequence). CDR3 sequence reads: CASRTGIYGYTF. In nucleotides, the CDR3 is TGTGCCAGCAGGACAGGCATCTATGGCTACACCTTC.

This clone showed up just once. The V call is TRBV10-3, the J call TRBJ2-7, with TRBD2 identical over 11 bases. The germline V gene encodes CDR1 ENHRY and CDR2 SYGVKD. The CDR3 runs 14 residues. Unmatched junction bases numbered 6, after V lost 6 bases and J lost 5 bases. CDR3 nucleotide sequence: TGTGCCATCAGGGATAGCGGGAGGGTCCACGAGCAGTACTTC. It is translated as CAIRDSGRVHEQYF.

This CDR3 reads CASSQQGGSNEQFF. DNA of the CDR3: TGCGCCAGCAGCCAACAGGGGGGCTCGAATGAGCAGTTCTTC. The rearrangement joins TRBV4-1 to TRBJ2-1, with D possibly TRBD1 on 7 matching bases. With 2 bases removed from V and 7 bases from J, the gap between germline ends came to 12 bases. The CDR3 is 14 residues long. Germline CDR1 reads MGHRA; CDR2 reads YSYEKL.

This chain uses TRBV19 with TRBJ1-2, with D uncertain. Looked up from germline, CDR1 is LNHDA and CDR2 is SQIVND (reference sequence). The CDR3 runs 14 residues. Deletions cut 1 base from V and 3 bases from J, with 9 bases between. For the CDR3, the DNA is TGTGCCAGTAGTATAGTTCGGGGAGACTATGGCTACACCTTC. This sequence encodes CASSIVRGDYGYTF.

This clone has a single count. The chain uses TRBV6-6 and TRBJ2-1; the match to TRBD2 covers 8 bases. This CDR3 contains 14 residues. The J segment lost 8 bases and the V segment lost 4 bases, leaving 7 bases of the junction unmatched. Germline assignment: CDR1 MNHNY and CDR2 SVGAGI (reference sequence). CDR3 coding DNA: TGTGCCAGCAGTTTGGGGACTAGAGTGCATGAGCAGTTCTTC. It is translated as CASSLGTRVHEQFF.

V and J are TRBV15 and TRBJ2-7; 10 bases align to TRBD1. V trimming: 2 bases; J trimming: 0 bases; junction bases outside the gene matches: 4. From germline, CDR1 is LNHNV and CDR2 YYDKDF (reference sequence). This CDR3 contains 16 residues. The DNA for the CDR3 is TGTGCCACCAGCAGACACGGGACAGGGGACTCCTACGAGCAGTACTTC. This sequence encodes CATSRHGTGDSYEQYF.

This sequence joins TRBV5-6 and TRBJ2-1; 7 nucleotides match TRBD2. The ends lost 3 bases at V and 2 bases at J; junction bases unmatched: 8. The CDR3 sequence is 16 residues long. Germline V gene lookup returns CDR1 SGHDT and CDR2 YYEEEE. The CDR3 region has the DNA TGTGCCAGCAGCTCAGCGGGATCGAGCACCTACAATGAGCAGTTCTTC. It encodes CASSSAGSSTYNEQFF.

The V gene is TRBV6-4, the J gene TRBJ1-2; 7 bases are shared with TRBD1. The CDR3 spans 14 residues. J was trimmed by 8 bases and V by 0 bases; bases with no gene match: 6. Germline V gene lookup returns CDR1 MRHNA and CDR2 SNTAGT. The CDR3 here is CASSDSGQGDGYTF. The CDR3 DNA reads TGTGCCAGCAGTGACTCAGGGCAGGGGGACGGCTACACCTTC.

The chain couples TRBV7-2 to TRBJ2-3, with D perhaps matching TRBD2 (5 bases). Trimming pared 1 base from V and 6 bases from J, leaving 20 bases between. CDR1 is SGHTA, CDR2 FQGNSA, per germline. The CDR3 runs to 17 residues. CDR3 nucleotide sequence: TGTGCCAGCAGCTTAGTAGATGTGGGAGAGTTTCCGGATACGCAGTATTTT. Its translation: CASSLVDVGEFPDTQYF.

The V and J genes are TRBV4-1 and TRBJ2-7, with 8 bases that match TRBD2. The CDR3 totals 14 residues. Germline lookup yields CDR1 MGHRA and CDR2 YSYEKL. The V segment lost 3 bases and the J segment 5 bases; nucleotides outside the gene matches: 6. In DNA form, the CDR3 reads TGCGCCAGCAGCCACCAGGGACTAGTGAACGAGCAGTACTTC. Residues: CASSHQGLVNEQYF.

The chain carries TRBV21-1 and TRBJ2-1; the D call in the table, TRBD2, was not verified against the DNA. TRBV21-1 is listed as a pseudogene. The CDR3 is made up of 18 amino acids. The CDR3 DNA is TGTGCCAGCATTGTATATAAACTAGCGGGCCGCTCCTACAATGAGCAGTTCTTC. It yields the protein CASIVYKLAGRSYNEQFF.

The rearrangement uses TRBV5-1 and TRBJ2-3, with 9 bases matching TRBD2. From germline, CDR1 is SGHRS and CDR2 YFSETQ. The CDR3 sequence is 18 residues long. The ends lost 1 base at V and 0 bases at J; junction bases unmatched: 9. CDR3 residues: CASSLMTSGFASTDTQYF. The CDR3 coding sequence is TGCGCCAGCAGCTTGATGACTAGCGGTTTTGCTAGCACAGATACGCAGTATTTT.

This rearrangement joins TRBV5-8 to TRBJ2-2; D possibly corresponds to TRBD1 (5 bases). The CDR3 length is 14 residues. Per germline, CDR1 SGHTS and CDR2 YDEGEE. V lost 0 bases and J lost 5, with 8 bases in between. In nucleotides, the CDR3 is TGTGCCAGCAGCTTGGCTCCAGGGACCGGGGAGCTGTTTTTT. It yields the protein CASSLAPGTGELFF.

The gene calls are TRBV6-5 and TRBJ2-5, with TRBD1 identical over 9 bases. The CDR3 has 15 residues. Germline lookup yields CDR1 MNHEY and CDR2 SVGAGI. The trim removed 2 bases at V and 4 bases at J, leaving 5 bases unmatched. The CDR3 sequence: CASSYPGQGAETQYF. DNA for the CDR3: TGTGCCAGCAGTTACCCGGGACAGGGTGCAGAGACCCAGTACTTC.

The V and J genes are TRBV19 and TRBJ2-5, with 8 positions matching TRBD1. Trimming removed 3 bases from V and 6 bases from J; junction bases left unmatched: 3. This CDR3 has 13 residues. In germline, CDR1 is LNHDA, CDR2 SQIVND (reference sequence). The CDR3 nucleotides read TGTGCCAGTAGTATGACAGGGGTGCAGACCCAGTACTTC. Protein: CASSMTGVQTQYF.

This chain links TRBV15 with TRBJ1-4, with D possibly being TRBD1 (5 bases). Germline CDR1 is LNHNV and CDR2 is YYDKDF (reference sequence). The V end was cut by 3 bases, the J end by 4 bases, with 15 bases between. This CDR3 spans 16 amino acids. DNA for the CDR3: TGTGCCACCAGCAGCCAAGGAGGGGCATATAATGAAAAACTGTTTTTT. Residues: CATSSQGGAYNEKLFF.